The clone carrying this TCR beta chain was recorded at least ten times. This sample was taken from a study of regulatory T cells in long-lasting Graves disease. The sample's time point: persistent/refractory GD, antithyroid drugs over 5 years with positive TRAb. RNA from PBMCs was the source of the TCR library. Building the TCR beta libraries relied on iRepertoire HTBI primers, and CDR3 regions underwent Arm-PCR. TCRdb ran MiXCR on the multiplex PCR reads and lists one entry per CDR3 protein. Here the sample spans about 470,000 distinct CDR3 sequences, 20% to 25% being singletons. The CDR3 loop spans 15 amino acids. The germline gives CDR1 MNHNS, CDR2 SASEGT. After removal of 6 bases from V and 1 base from J, the junction contained 7 bases not matched to a gene.

This clonotype was obtained from a female donor with Graves disease. Sequenced here: peripheral blood mononuclear cells (PBMCs), sampled when the disease was refractory, from a patient treated with antithyroid drugs. The J gene is TRBJ2-7, the V gene TRBV6-1; 9 nucleotides agree with TRBD1. In DNA, the CDR3 is TGTGCCAGCAGGCTAGGACAGGGGCTGTCCTACGAGCAGTACTTC. Protein: CASRLGQGLSYEQYF.